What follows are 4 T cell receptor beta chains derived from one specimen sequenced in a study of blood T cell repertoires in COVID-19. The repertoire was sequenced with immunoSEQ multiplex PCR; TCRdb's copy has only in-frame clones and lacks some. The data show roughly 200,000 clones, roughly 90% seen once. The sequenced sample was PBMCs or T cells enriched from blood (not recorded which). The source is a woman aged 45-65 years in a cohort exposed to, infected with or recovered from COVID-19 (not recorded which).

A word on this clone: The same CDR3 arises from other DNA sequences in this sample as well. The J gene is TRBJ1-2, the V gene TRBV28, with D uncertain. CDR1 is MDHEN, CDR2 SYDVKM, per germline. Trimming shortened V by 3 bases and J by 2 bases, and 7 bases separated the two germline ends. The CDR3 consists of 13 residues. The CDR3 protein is CASSLPGNYGYTF. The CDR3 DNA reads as TGTGCCAGCAGTTTGCCCGGGAACTATGGCTACACCTTC.

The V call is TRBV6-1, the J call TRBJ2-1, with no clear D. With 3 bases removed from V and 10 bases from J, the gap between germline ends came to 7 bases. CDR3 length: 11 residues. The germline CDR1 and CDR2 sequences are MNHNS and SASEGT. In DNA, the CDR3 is TGTGCCAGCAGTGAGAGGTTCGAGCAGTTCTTC. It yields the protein CASSERFEQFF.

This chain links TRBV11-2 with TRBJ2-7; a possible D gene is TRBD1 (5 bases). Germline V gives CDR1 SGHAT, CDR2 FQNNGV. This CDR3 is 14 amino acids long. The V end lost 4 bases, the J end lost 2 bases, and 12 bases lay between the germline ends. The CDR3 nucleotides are TGTGCCAGCAGCTCTATCGGACAAGCCTACGAGCAGTACTTC. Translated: CASSSIGQAYEQYF.

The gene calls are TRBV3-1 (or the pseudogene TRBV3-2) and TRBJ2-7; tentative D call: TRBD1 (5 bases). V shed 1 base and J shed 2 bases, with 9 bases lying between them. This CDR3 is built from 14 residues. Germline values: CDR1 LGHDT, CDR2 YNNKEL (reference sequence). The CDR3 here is CASSQVGHPYEQYF. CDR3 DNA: TGTGCCAGCAGCCAAGTTGGACACCCCTACGAGCAGTACTTC.